The rows below give T cell receptor beta chains drawn from one sample of a study of Graves' ophthalmopathy and Graves' hyperthyroidism. MiXCR, applied by TCRdb to the multiplex PCR reads, yields one record per CDR3 protein. The sample records 360,000 or so distinct CDR3 sequences, approximately 16% being singletons. Sequenced: peripheral blood. The receptors derive from a woman aged 18-29 years with Graves' ophthalmopathy. Both conserved end residues are part of each CDR3. The D gene is left open where the match is weak. A row's size may be missing; if present it is once, few, many or a size class.

v_gene,abundance,j_gene,d_gene,CDR3nt,CDR3aa
TRBV20-1,-,TRBJ2-5,-,TGCAGTGCTAGAGATGGGGCTAGCGAAGCGGAGACCCAGTACTTC,CSARDGASEAETQYF
TRBV18,many,TRBJ1-2,-,TGTGCCAGCTCACCATTAGGGGATATCTATGGCTACACCTTC,CASSPLGDIYGYTF
TRBV15,few,TRBJ1-2,TRBD1,TGTGCCACCAGCAGAGATCGATCCGGGACAGGGAGGGGTGGCTACACCTTC,CATSRDRSGTGRGGYTF
TRBV12-3/TRBV12-4,-,TRBJ2-2,TRBD2,TGTGCCAGCAGATCATTAGCGGGGGCGCGGACCGGGGAGCTGTTTTTT,CASRSLAGARTGELFF
TRBV30,-,TRBJ2-2,-,TGTGCCTGGAGTGTACCCCCTATCCTGAACACCGGGGAGCTGTTTTTT,CAWSVPPILNTGELFF
TRBV12-3/TRBV12-4,many,TRBJ2-5,TRBD1,TGTGCCAGCAGTACGGGACAGGGGTACCAAGAGACCCAGTACTTC,CASSTGQGYQETQYF
TRBV2,many,TRBJ2-7,TRBD2,TGTGCCAGCAGTGAAGTCCCTAGACTAGCGGGGATCTACGAGCAGTACTTC,CASSEVPRLAGIYEQYF
TRBV12-3/TRBV12-4,many,TRBJ1-5,TRBD1,TGTGCCACCGCGGGACAGGGAATTGGTCAGCCCCAGCATTTT,CATAGQGIGQPQHF
TRBV25-1,-,TRBJ1-5,-,TGTGCCAGCAGTGAATCGGGGGGCTATCAGCCCCAGCATTTT,CASSESGGYQPQHF
TRBV6-2/TRBV6-3,-,TRBJ1-5,-,TGTGCCAGCAGTTTGGGAGCTATTAATCAGCCCCAGCATTTT,CASSLGAINQPQHF
TRBV7-2,many,TRBJ2-2,-,TGTGCCAGCAGCACTCGACCGGAGGGGTCCGGGGAGCTGTTTTTT,CASSTRPEGSGELFF
TRBV12-3/TRBV12-4,many,TRBJ1-1,-,TGTGCCAGCAGTTTACTTCCGGGGAACACTGAAGCTTTCTTT,CASSLLPGNTEAFF
TRBV6-5,many,TRBJ2-7,-,TGTGCCAGCAGGCGTAAGGGTAGCTCCTACGAGCAGTACTTC,CASRRKGSSYEQYF
TRBV7-2,many,TRBJ2-2,-,TGTGCCAGCAGCCCAGGGTACGGGGAGCTGTTTTTT,CASSPGYGELFF
TRBV6-1,many,TRBJ1-5,TRBD1,TGTGCCAGCAGTGAACTGGACAGGGTCAATCAGCCCCAGCATTTT,CASSELDRVNQPQHF
TRBV5-1,many,TRBJ2-7,TRBD1,TGCGCCAGCAGCTACTGGACAGGGGAAGGCGAGCAGTACTTC,CASSYWTGEGEQYF
TRBV6-6,many,TRBJ1-1,-,TGTGCCAGATTACCCCCCACGCGGTACAGGAGAGATGGGATATTTGAAGCTTTCTTT,CARLPPTRYRRDGIFEAFF
TRBV3-1,-,TRBJ2-7,TRBD2,TGTGCCAGCAGCCAAGTGGTTACTAGCGGGAGGGACGAGCAGTACTTC,CASSQVVTSGRDEQYF
TRBV4-1,many,TRBJ1-1,-,TGCGCCAGCAGCCAAGAGGTAGGGACGAACACTGAAGCTTTCTTT,CASSQEVGTNTEAFF
TRBV9,many,TRBJ2-7,-,TGTGCCAGCAGCGTGACAGACCTCCGCGAGCAGTACTTC,CASSVTDLREQYF
TRBV10-3,many,TRBJ1-1,-,TGTGCCATCAGGTCAACCGCCGCGGCGAGAGAAGCTTTCTTT,CAIRSTAAAREAFF
TRBV6-1,-,TRBJ2-7,-,TGTGCCAGCCATCATTCTGGGATCGGATACGAGCAGTACTTC,CASHHSGIGYEQYF
TRBV12-3/TRBV12-4,many,TRBJ1-1,-,TGTGCCAGCAGCCTTTCAATGGGCCGAGCTTTCTTT,CASSLSMGRAFF
TRBV12-3/TRBV12-4,once,TRBJ1-2,TRBD1,TGTGCCAGCAGTTTAGGACCGACAGGGGTTAATGGCTACACCTTC,CASSLGPTGVNGYTF
TRBV4-3,many,TRBJ2-7,TRBD2,TGCGTCAGCAGCCGGGGACTAGCGGGGGCTTACGAGCAGTACTTC,CVSSRGLAGAYEQYF
TRBV18,few,TRBJ2-4,TRBD2,TGTGCCAGCTCACCACCGGTGGGACTAGCGGGGCTCCAAGCCAAAAACATTCAGTACTTC,CASSPPVGLAGLQAKNIQYF
TRBV6-1,-,TRBJ1-5,-,TGTGCCAGCAGTGAGGGGGATGGTCATCAGCCCCAGCATTTT,CASSEGDGHQPQHF
TRBV28,-,TRBJ1-6,-,TGTGCCAGCAGCCGCGACCGAAATAATTCACCCCTCCACTTT,CASSRDRNNSPLHF
TRBV10-1,many,TRBJ1-1,-,TGCGCCAGCAGCCAGCGAAGTTCCTCCATGGTGACTGAAGCTTTCTTT,CASSQRSSSMVTEAFF
TRBV6-2/TRBV6-3,many,TRBJ1-5,TRBD1,TGTGCCAGCAGTTACTCGAAAGGGCCAAGGGGGCGCCGGGAGCCCCAGCATTTT,CASSYSKGPRGRREPQHF
TRBV25-1,many,TRBJ2-6,-,TGTGCCAGCACGGTTTCTGGGGCCAACGTCCTGACTTTC,CASTVSGANVLTF
TRBV7-2,many,TRBJ2-4,-,TGTGCCAGCAGCAGCCATAGGGGGTACATTCAGTACTTC,CASSSHRGYIQYF
TRBV11-2,many,TRBJ2-7,-,TGTGCCAGCATCTCCAACCTCAAGGATGACGAGCAGTACTTC,CASISNLKDDEQYF
TRBV6-1,-,TRBJ1-2,-,TGTGCCAGCAGTACAGAAGCCCAAGCTAACTATGGCTACACCTTC,CASSTEAQANYGYTF
TRBV20-1,once,TRBJ2-7,TRBD1,TGCAGTGCTAGCCACAGGGGAGAGGAGCAGTACTTC,CSASHRGEEQYF
TRBV7-9,-,TRBJ2-4,-,TGTGCCAGCAGCCCGGAGTCTGTCGAGAAAAACATTCAGTACTTC,CASSPESVEKNIQYF
TRBV28,many,TRBJ1-1,-,TGTGCCAGCAGTCCCCCGGGTGGCGGGTTGAACACTGAAGCTTTCTTT,CASSPPGGGLNTEAFF
TRBV7-9,many,TRBJ1-1,-,TGTGCCAGCAGCCTGAATGTACCCATGAACACTGAAGCTTTCTTT,CASSLNVPMNTEAFF
TRBV6-1,many,TRBJ1-6,-,TGTGCCAGCAGTAGACAGGTTCGGTCCGCGGATCCGAATTCACCCCTCCACTTT,CASSRQVRSADPNSPLHF
TRBV20-1,many,TRBJ2-7,-,TGCAGTGCTAGGCCCTTAACCCGGACAGATCTGGACTACGAGCAGTACTTC,CSARPLTRTDLDYEQYF
TRBV20-1,once,TRBJ1-1,TRBD1,TGCAGTGCTAGGTTTGACAGGGGGCGTGCGGTCACTGAAGCTTTCTTT,CSARFDRGRAVTEAFF
TRBV2,-,TRBJ1-5,-,TGTGCCAGCAGCGAAGCTCAGGGGAATCGTGGCAATCAGCCCCAGCATTTT,CASSEAQGNRGNQPQHF
TRBV11-2,many,TRBJ2-7,-,TGTGCCAGCAGCCCTACCAATCAGGGTTTCTACGAGCAGTACTTC,CASSPTNQGFYEQYF
TRBV28,few,TRBJ1-1,-,TGTGCCAGCAGCCCTCGAGCAGGCGGGGGGACTGAAGCTTTCTTT,CASSPRAGGGTEAFF
TRBV6-5,many,TRBJ2-7,-,TGTGCCAGCAGTCGGCCAGGGATGCACGAGCAGTACTTC,CASSRPGMHEQYF
TRBV12-3/TRBV12-4,many,TRBJ1-1,-,TGTGCCAGCAGTTCCGGGACAAAAGCTTTCTTT,CASSSGTKAFF
TRBV9,many,TRBJ1-1,-,TGTGCCAGCAGCGTAAAACAGGGTGACACTGAAGCTTTCTTT,CASSVKQGDTEAFF
TRBV6-5,many,TRBJ1-2,-,TGTGCCAGCAGCTATGGGGGGTGGGAGTCTTTCAACTATGGCTACACCTTC,CASSYGGWESFNYGYTF
TRBV3-1,few,TRBJ2-7,-,TGTGCCAGCAGCCCCTACAACTACGAGCAGTACTTC,CASSPYNYEQYF
TRBV5-1,many,TRBJ2-7,TRBD2,TGCGCCAGCAGCACCGCGACTAGCGGGAGACCTTACGAGCAGTACTTC,CASSTATSGRPYEQYF
TRBV4-1,many,TRBJ1-1,-,TGCGCCAGCAGCACCGACAGTATTGACCTAGAAGCTTTCTTT,CASSTDSIDLEAFF
TRBV2,many,TRBJ2-3,-,TGTGCCAGCACCGAGGGCCTCCCTAAGGATACGCAGTATTTT,CASTEGLPKDTQYF
TRBV12-3/TRBV12-4,many,TRBJ1-2,-,TGTGCCAGCAGGGGGCCGCAGTTAGCTAACTATGGCTACACCTTC,CASRGPQLANYGYTF
TRBV6-5,many,TRBJ1-2,TRBD1,TGTGCCAGCAATTTACAGGGGAACTATGACTACACCTTC,CASNLQGNYDYTF
TRBV12-3/TRBV12-4,-,TRBJ1-2,-,TGTGCCAGCAGTAAGCCAGGAGTTAACTATGGCTACACCTTC,CASSKPGVNYGYTF
TRBV6-2/TRBV6-3,many,TRBJ2-7,TRBD2,TGTGCCAGCAGTTACTCTCTAGCGGAACGCTCCTACGAGCAGTACTTC,CASSYSLAERSYEQYF
TRBV6-1,-,TRBJ2-7,-,TGTGCCAGCAGTGACAATCGAGCCGAGCAGTACTTC,CASSDNRAEQYF
TRBV12-3/TRBV12-4,-,TRBJ2-7,TRBD1,TGTGCCACCAGCGCGGGACAGGGGGCGGGCGAGCAGTACTTC,CATSAGQGAGEQYF